Listed below are T cell receptor beta chains from one sample, sequenced in a study of OX40 agonist ivuxolimab in advanced cancers. Data came from immunoSEQ multiplex PCR; TCRdb stores just in-frame clones and leaves some out. The sample comprises some 100,000 clones, approximately 91% of which are singletons, and roughly 0.15% rests with the top ten. Sample: CD4+ or CD8+ T cells sorted from blood, taken in a trial of the OX40 agonist ivuxolimab. The receptors here all came from an adult with an advanced solid tumor such as melanoma, head and neck, liver or kidney cancer. The CDR3 runs from the conserved cysteine through the conserved F or W. D genes are given only for firm matches. Size is stated for part of the rows, as once, few or many counts, or as a class when the clone is expanded.

.	TRBV10-2	TRBJ1-1	.	CASSEPITTTEAFF	TGCGCCAGCAGTGAACCAATTACCACCACTGAAGCTTTCTTT
.	TRBV6-5	TRBJ2-7	.	CASSASSYEQYF	TGTGCCAGCAGCGCTAGCTCCTACGAGCAGTACTTC
once	TRBV27	TRBJ1-1	.	CASSYRLNTEAFF	TGTGCCAGCAGTTATCGCTTGAACACTGAAGCTTTCTTT
.	TRBV11-3	TRBJ2-7	.	CASSLGGPYEQYF	TGTGCCAGCAGCTTGGGGGGGCCCTACGAGCAGTACTTC
.	TRBV5-1	TRBJ2-3	.	CASSSGRDADTQYF	TGCGCCAGCAGCTCCGGCAGGGACGCAGATACGCAGTATTTT
.	TRBV6-1	TRBJ2-7	TRBD1	CASSETGGGYEQYF	TGTGCCAGCAGTGAAACAGGGGGCGGCTACGAGCAGTACTTC
.	TRBV28	TRBJ1-1	.	CASSLWFWMAEVFF	TGTGCCAGCAGTTTATGGTTTTGGATGGCAGAAGTTTTCTTT
once	TRBV9	TRBJ2-3	TRBD2	CASSVALAGGNTQYF	TGTGCCAGCAGCGTAGCGCTAGCGGGGGGTAATACGCAGTATTTT
.	TRBV7-6	TRBJ2-7	.	CASSRVGGYEQYF	TGTGCCAGCAGCCGCGTGGGGGGCTACGAGCAGTACTTC
few	TRBV2	TRBJ2-7	.	CASSTYEQYF	TGTGCCAGCAGTACCTACGAGCAGTACTTC
.	TRBV18	TRBJ2-3	.	CASSKDGRSTDTQYF	TGTGCCAGCTCCAAGGATGGCAGGAGCACAGATACGCAGTATTTT
.	TRBV15	TRBJ2-3	TRBD2	CATSRERLSGSSTDTQYF	TGTGCCACCAGCAGAGAAAGACTTAGCGGGAGCAGCACAGATACGCAGTATTTT
.	TRBV6-5	TRBJ2-7	.	CASSYDFSHEQYF	TGTGCCAGCAGTTACGACTTCTCCCACGAGCAGTACTTC
.	TRBV19	TRBJ2-2	TRBD1	CASSITGGGSELFF	TGTGCCAGTAGTATCACAGGGGGCGGGTCCGAGCTGTTTTTT
.	TRBV11-1	TRBJ1-1	TRBD1	CASSLDREGLAFF	TGTGCCAGCAGCCTCGACAGGGAAGGGTTAGCTTTCTTT
few	TRBV30	TRBJ2-5	.	CAWSVRGIETQYF	TGTGCCTGGAGTGTACGAGGGATCGAGACCCAGTACTTC
.	TRBV4-1	TRBJ2-1	.	CASSQVYMGTGYNEQFF	TGCGCCAGCAGCCAAGTCTATATGGGGACTGGATACAATGAGCAGTTCTTC
.	TRBV5-8	TRBJ1-2	TRBD1	CASSLAGGQGYGYTF	TGTGCCAGCAGCTTGGCCGGGGGACAGGGATATGGCTACACCTTC
.	TRBV19	TRBJ2-3	.	CASSLRQRTNTDTQYF	TGTGCCAGTAGTCTACGACAGAGAACTAACACAGATACGCAGTATTTT
.	TRBV28	TRBJ1-1	.	CASSPSGGRNTEAFF	TGTGCCAGCAGTCCCTCGGGGGGAAGGAACACTGAAGCTTTCTTT
.	TRBV19	TRBJ1-4	.	CASSIGTTNEKLFF	TGTGCCAGTAGTATTGGAACTACTAATGAAAAACTGTTTTTT
.	TRBV14	TRBJ1-2	.	CASSQRRYGYTF	TGTGCCAGCAGCCAACGGAGGTATGGCTACACCTTC
once	TRBV5-1	TRBJ2-5	.	CASSLQGGGETQYF	TGCGCCAGCAGTTTACAGGGAGGGGGTGAGACCCAGTACTTC
.	TRBV19	TRBJ2-5	.	CASSLNGGGGETQYF	TGTGCCAGTAGCCTAAACGGTGGTGGGGGAGAGACCCAGTACTTC
.	TRBV19	TRBJ2-3	TRBD2	CASSIASGGALDTQYF	TGTGCCAGTAGTATCGCTAGCGGGGGAGCTCTAGATACGCAGTATTTT